This T cell receptor beta chain emerged from a study of OX40 agonist ivuxolimab in advanced cancers. Sampling of blood occurred at baseline, cycle 4 day 1, and cycle 7 day 1. Sequencing used immunoSEQ multiplex PCR; TCRdb keeps in-frame clones, though not all of them. The sample consists of roughly 60,000 clones, roughly 86% of them appearing once. This clone was counted only a few times. Other DNA sequences of this sample code for an identical CDR3. V lost 6 bases, J lost 0 bases, and 12 bases lay in between. Germline assignment: CDR1 SNHLY and CDR2 FYNNEI. This CDR3 comprises 15 residues. The rearrangement joins TRBV2 to TRBJ1-5; weak D call: TRBD1 (5 bases). The material sequenced was CD4+ or CD8+ T cells sorted from blood, taken in a trial of the OX40 agonist ivuxolimab. This clonotype originated in an adult with an advanced solid tumor such as melanoma, head and neck, liver or kidney cancer. The CDR3 loop reads CASSLGRSSNQPQHF. CDR3 bases: TGTGCCAGCAGCCTGGGACGGAGTAGCAATCAGCCCCAGCATTTT.